The rows below give T cell receptor beta chains drawn from one sample of a study of cytomegalovirus exposure and HLA in healthy donors. The table came from immunoSEQ multiplex PCR; TCRdb's copy has only in-frame clones and leaves some out. The sample holds approximately 150,000 clones; 80% are singletons and the top ten take approximately 2.9%. The sequenced sample was PBMCs. The receptors originated from a woman in her 30s in good health and CMV-seronegative. The CDR3 runs from the conserved cysteine through the conserved F or W. Fields, in order: clone size, D gene, J gene, V gene, CDR3 protein, CDR3 DNA. The D gene is left open where the match is weak. Clone size, where shown, is once, few, many, or a class for clones that have expanded.

size: once; D: -; J: TRBJ2-1; V: TRBV7-9; CDR3: CASSLPPEGDRQFF; DNA: TGTGCCAGCAGCTTGCCCCCGGAGGGCGATCGGCAGTTCTTC
size: once; D: TRBD1; J: TRBJ1-5; V: TRBV28; CDR3: CASSASGGHNQPQHF; DNA: TGTGCCAGCAGTGCGTCAGGGGGACATAATCAGCCCCAGCATTTT
size: -; D: TRBD2; J: TRBJ2-3; V: TRBV5-1; CDR3: CASSPGLGTDTQYF; DNA: TGCGCCAGCAGCCCGGGACTAGGGACAGATACGCAGTATTTT
size: -; D: -; J: TRBJ2-1; V: TRBV11-2; CDR3: CASSLRGGSDEQFF; DNA: TGTGCCAGCAGCTTGAGGGGGGGCAGCGATGAGCAGTTCTTC
size: -; D: TRBD2; J: TRBJ2-5; V: TRBV9; CDR3: CASSAPGLAGGGETQYF; DNA: TGTGCCAGCAGCGCTCCGGGACTAGCGGGAGGCGGGGAGACCCAGTACTTC
size: few; D: -; J: TRBJ2-2; V: TRBV9; CDR3: CASSVGGQGTIGRELFF; DNA: TGTGCCAGCAGCGTAGGGGGGCAGGGCACAATTGGCCGGGAGCTGTTTTTT
size: -; D: TRBD2; J: TRBJ2-2; V: TRBV19; CDR3: CASSTTGTSGRAGTGELFF; DNA: TGTGCCAGTAGTACAACCGGGACTAGCGGGAGGGCGGGCACCGGGGAGCTGTTTTTT
size: -; D: -; J: TRBJ2-7; V: TRBV7-2; CDR3: CASSWAPDSYEQYF; DNA: TGTGCCAGCAGCTGGGCCCCGGATTCCTACGAGCAGTACTTC
size: -; D: TRBD2; J: TRBJ2-3; V: TRBV30; CDR3: CAWSVLADSTDTQYF; DNA: TGTGCCTGGAGTGTACTAGCGGATAGCACAGATACGCAGTATTTT
size: -; D: TRBD1; J: TRBJ1-4; V: TRBV28; CDR3: CASRGQVEKLFF; DNA: TGTGCCAGCAGGGGACAGGTGGAAAAACTGTTTTTT
size: -; D: -; J: TRBJ2-7; V: TRBV5-1; CDR3: CASSLGSASTYEQYF; DNA: TGCGCCAGCAGCTTGGGAAGCGCCTCAACCTACGAGCAGTACTTC
size: -; D: TRBD2; J: TRBJ2-7; V: TRBV11-2; CDR3: CASSRLAGAYEQYF; DNA: TGTGCCAGCAGTCGGTTAGCGGGGGCCTACGAGCAGTACTTC
size: -; D: TRBD1; J: TRBJ1-2; V: TRBV6-1; CDR3: CASSAYRGQDYGYTF; DNA: TGTGCCAGCAGCGCATACAGGGGGCAGGACTATGGCTACACCTTC
size: -; D: -; J: TRBJ2-1; V: TRBV7-8; CDR3: CASSSWRSNSYNEQFF; DNA: TGTGCCAGCAGCTCGTGGCGGAGCAACTCCTACAATGAGCAGTTCTTC